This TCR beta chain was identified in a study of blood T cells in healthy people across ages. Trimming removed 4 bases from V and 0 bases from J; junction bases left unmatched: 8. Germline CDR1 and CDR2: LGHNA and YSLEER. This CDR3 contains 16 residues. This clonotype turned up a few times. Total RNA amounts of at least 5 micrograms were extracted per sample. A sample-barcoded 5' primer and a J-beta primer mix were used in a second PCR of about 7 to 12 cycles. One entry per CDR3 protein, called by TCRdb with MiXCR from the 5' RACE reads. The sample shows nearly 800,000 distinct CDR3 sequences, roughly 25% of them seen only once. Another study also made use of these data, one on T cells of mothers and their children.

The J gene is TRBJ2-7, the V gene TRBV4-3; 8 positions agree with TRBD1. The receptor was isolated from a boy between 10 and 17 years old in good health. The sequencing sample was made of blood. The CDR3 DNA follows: TGCGCCAGCAGCCCCGACAGGGGTGAGGACTCCTACGAGCAGTACTTC. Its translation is CASSPDRGEDSYEQYF.